This TCR beta chain was recorded in a study of vaccination and CD4 T cells after COVID-19. Sample treatment: roughly 11-day PBMC culture with coronavirus spike peptide pools or control peptides (ViraFEST assay). Before TCRs were sequenced, ViraFEST expanded antigen-specific T cells with peptide pools. In regard to this clonotype: The antigen is not known.

The ends were cut back, 0 bases at V and 1 base at J, with 16 bases in the middle. The CDR3 runs to 18 residues. The germline V gene encodes CDR1 LNHDA and CDR2 SQIVND (reference sequence). An Oncomine TCR Beta short-read assay was used to sequence the DNA from cultured CD4+ T cells. TCRdb re-called the PCR reads through MiXCR, storing one row per CDR3 protein. The table has about 5,300 distinct CDR3 sequences, around 25% seen once. Sequences were derived from CD4+ T cells from blood, cultured in vitro, sampled after SARS-CoV-2 vaccination. This sequence originates from a human donor who had recovered from COVID-19. V usage is TRBV19 and J usage is TRBJ1-5; D gene unclear. The CDR3 DNA sequence: TGTGCCAGTAGTATAGAGTTAGCGTACCTGGGGAGCAATCAGCCCCAGCATTTT. As protein: CASSIELAYLGSNQPQHF.